The text below deals with one T cell receptor (beta chain). Antigen specificity is unknown. PCR primers comprised 60 Vbeta and 13 Jbeta primers. The data were produced by immunoSEQ multiplex PCR, yet TCRdb's version contains in-frame clones alone and is incomplete. The repertoire has around 130,000 clones, 80% of them found once; the top ten carry 2% to 3%. With 5 bases clipped from V and 1 base from J, the junction kept 4 bases outside the gene matches. This CDR3 is built from 16 residues. CDR1 is SGHKS, CDR2 YYEKEE, per germline (reference sequence). This specimen belongs to a study of cytomegalovirus exposure and HLA in healthy donors. General study points: Prior analysis indicated that the majority of TCR beta V segments exhibited productivity approximately 90% or approximately 30% of the time. Presence/absence comparisons presumed near-even sequencing depth among donors. CMV antigen specificity was confirmed in vitro for a few CMV-associated chains.

The material sequenced was PBMCs. This TCR was sampled from a man younger than 40 in good health and CMV-seronegative. V is TRBV5-5 and J is TRBJ2-3, with 13 bases identical to TRBD2. CDR3 DNA sequence: TGTGCCAGCAGGACCGGACTAGCGGGAGGCACAGATACGCAGTATTTT. Amino acid sequence: CASRTGLAGGTDTQYF.